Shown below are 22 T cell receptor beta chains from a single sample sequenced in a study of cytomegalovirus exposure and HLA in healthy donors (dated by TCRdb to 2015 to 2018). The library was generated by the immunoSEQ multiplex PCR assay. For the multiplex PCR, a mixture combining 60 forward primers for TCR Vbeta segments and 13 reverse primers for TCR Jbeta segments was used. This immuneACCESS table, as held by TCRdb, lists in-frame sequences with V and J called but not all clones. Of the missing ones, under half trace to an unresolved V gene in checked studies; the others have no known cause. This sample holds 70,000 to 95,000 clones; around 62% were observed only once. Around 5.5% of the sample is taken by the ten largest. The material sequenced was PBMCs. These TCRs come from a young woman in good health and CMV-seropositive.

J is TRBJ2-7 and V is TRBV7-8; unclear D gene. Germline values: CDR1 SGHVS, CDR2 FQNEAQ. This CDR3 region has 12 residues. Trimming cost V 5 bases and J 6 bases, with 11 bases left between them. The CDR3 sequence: CASSIPDLEQYF. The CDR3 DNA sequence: TGTGCCAGCAGCATCCCAGATCTCGAGCAGTACTTC.

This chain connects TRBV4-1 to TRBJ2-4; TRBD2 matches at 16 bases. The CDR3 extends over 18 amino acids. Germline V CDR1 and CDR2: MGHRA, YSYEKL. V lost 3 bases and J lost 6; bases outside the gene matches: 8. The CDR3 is CASSQGLAGGLLGNIQYF. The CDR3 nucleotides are TGCGCCAGCAGCCAGGGACTAGCGGGGGGGCTTCTGGGAAACATTCAGTACTTC.

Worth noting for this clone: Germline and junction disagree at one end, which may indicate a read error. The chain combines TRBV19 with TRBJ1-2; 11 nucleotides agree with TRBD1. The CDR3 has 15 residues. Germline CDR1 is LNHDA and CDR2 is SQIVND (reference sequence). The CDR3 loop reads CASSTGQGAIPRYPF. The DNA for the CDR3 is TGTGCCAGTAGTACCGGACAGGGGGCGATTCCCCGGTACCCCTTC.

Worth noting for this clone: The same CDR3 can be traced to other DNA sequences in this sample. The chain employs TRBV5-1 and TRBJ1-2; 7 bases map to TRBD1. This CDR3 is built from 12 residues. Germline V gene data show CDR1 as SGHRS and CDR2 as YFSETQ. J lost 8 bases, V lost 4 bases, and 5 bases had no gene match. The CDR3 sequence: CASSPDRDGYTF. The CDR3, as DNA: TGCGCCAGCAGCCCTGACAGGGACGGCTACACCTTC.

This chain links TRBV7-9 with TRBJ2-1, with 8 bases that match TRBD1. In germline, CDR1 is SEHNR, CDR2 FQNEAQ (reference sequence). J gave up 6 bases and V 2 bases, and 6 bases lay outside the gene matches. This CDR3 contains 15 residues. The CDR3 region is CASSLFGQGFNEQFF. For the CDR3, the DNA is TGTGCCAGCAGCTTATTCGGACAGGGATTCAATGAGCAGTTCTTC.

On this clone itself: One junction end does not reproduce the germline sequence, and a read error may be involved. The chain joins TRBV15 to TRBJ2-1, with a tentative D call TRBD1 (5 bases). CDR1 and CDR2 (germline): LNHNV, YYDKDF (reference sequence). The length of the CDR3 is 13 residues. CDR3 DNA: TGTGCCACCAGCAGATCGACAGCCAATCAGCAGTTCTTC. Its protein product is CATSRSTANQQFF.

CDR3 sequence: CASTPGGLLADTQYF. The CDR3 nucleotides read TGTGCCAGCACCCCAGGGGGGTTATTAGCGGATACGCAGTATTTT. This rearrangement joins TRBV4-2 to TRBJ2-3; D is possibly TRBD1 (7 bases). V lost 7 bases and J 6 bases, leaving 20 bases between the germline ends. Germline V gene sequence: CDR1 LGHNA, CDR2 YNFKEQ. CDR3 length: 15 residues.

CDR3 in amino acids: CASSLKGRGGLLSNYGYTF. The CDR3 DNA is TGCGCCAGCAGCTTGAAGGGCAGGGGCGGTCTCCTTTCTAACTATGGCTACACCTTC. The rearrangement links TRBV5-1 to TRBJ1-2, with D perhaps matching TRBD1 (6 bases). The CDR3 loop spans 19 amino acids. Germline loops: CDR1 SGHRS, CDR2 YFSETQ. The V gene lost 1 base and the J gene lost 0 bases, with 22 bases spanning the gap.

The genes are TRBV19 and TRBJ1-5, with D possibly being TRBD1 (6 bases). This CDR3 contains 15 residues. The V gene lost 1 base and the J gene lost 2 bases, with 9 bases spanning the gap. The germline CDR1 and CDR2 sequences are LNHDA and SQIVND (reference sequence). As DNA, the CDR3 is TGTGCCAGTAGTATAGGACGACAGGGCAATCAGCCCCAGCATTTT. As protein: CASSIGRQGNQPQHF. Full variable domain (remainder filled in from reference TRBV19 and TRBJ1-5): DGGITQSPKYLFRKEGQNVTLSCEQNLNHDAMYWYRQDPGQGLRLIYYSQIVNDFQKGDIAEGYSVSREKKESFPLTVTSAQKNPTAFYLCASSIGRQGNQPQHFGDGTRLSIL.

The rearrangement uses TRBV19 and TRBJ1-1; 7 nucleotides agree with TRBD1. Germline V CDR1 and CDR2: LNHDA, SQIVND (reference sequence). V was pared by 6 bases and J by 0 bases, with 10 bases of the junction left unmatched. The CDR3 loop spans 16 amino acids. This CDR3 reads CASRNDRVGLNTEAFF. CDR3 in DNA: TGTGCCAGTAGAAACGACAGGGTAGGATTGAACACTGAAGCTTTCTTT.

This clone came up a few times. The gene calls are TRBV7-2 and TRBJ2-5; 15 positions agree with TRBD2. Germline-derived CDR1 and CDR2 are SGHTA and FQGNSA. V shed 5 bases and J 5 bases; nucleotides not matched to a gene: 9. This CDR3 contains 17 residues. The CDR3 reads CASSPGLAGGPWETQYF. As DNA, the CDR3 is TGTGCCAGCAGCCCTGGACTAGCGGGGGGGCCTTGGGAGACCCAGTACTTC.

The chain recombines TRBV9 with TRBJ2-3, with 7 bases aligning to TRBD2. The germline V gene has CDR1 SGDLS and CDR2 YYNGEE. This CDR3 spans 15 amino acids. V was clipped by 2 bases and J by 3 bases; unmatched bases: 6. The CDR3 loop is CASSVSASGTDTQYF. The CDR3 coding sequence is TGTGCCAGCAGCGTCTCGGCTAGCGGTACAGATACGCAGTATTTT. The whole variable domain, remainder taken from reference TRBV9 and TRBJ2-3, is DSGVTQTPKHLITATGQRVTLRCSPRSGDLSVYWYQQSLDQGLQFLIQYYNGEERAKGNILERFSAQQFPDLHSELNLSSLELGDSALYFCASSVSASGTDTQYFGPGTRLTVL.

The CDR3: CASSRLAPGQGANSPLHF. In nucleotides, the CDR3 is TGTGCCAGCTCACGGCTTGCTCCGGGACAGGGGGCCAATTCACCCCTCCACTTT. The J gene is TRBJ1-6, the V gene TRBV18; 12 nucleotides agree with TRBD1. With 4 bases clipped from V and 7 bases from J, the junction kept 11 bases outside the gene matches. The CDR3 totals 18 residues. The V gene's germline CDR1 is KGHSH and CDR2 LQKENI.

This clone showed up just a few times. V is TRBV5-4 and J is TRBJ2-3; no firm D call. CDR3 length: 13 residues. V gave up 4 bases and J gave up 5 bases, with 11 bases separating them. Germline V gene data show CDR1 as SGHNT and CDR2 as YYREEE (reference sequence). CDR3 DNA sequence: TGTGCCAGCAGCAACGACCCGGGAGATACGCAGTATTTT. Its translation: CASSNDPGDTQYF.

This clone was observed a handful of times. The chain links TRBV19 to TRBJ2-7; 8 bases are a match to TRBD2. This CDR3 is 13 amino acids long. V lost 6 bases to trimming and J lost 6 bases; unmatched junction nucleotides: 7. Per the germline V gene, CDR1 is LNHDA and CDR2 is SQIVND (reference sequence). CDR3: CASRPGGAGEQYF. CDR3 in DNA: TGTGCCAGTAGACCGGGGGGGGCGGGCGAGCAGTACTTC.

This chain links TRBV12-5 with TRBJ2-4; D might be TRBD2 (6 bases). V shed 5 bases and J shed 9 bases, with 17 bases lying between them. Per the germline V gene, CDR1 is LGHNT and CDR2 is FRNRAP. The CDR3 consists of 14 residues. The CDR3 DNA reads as TGTGCTAGTGGTGAGGGGACGGGGGTCGGCATTCAGTACTTC. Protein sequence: CASGEGTGVGIQYF.

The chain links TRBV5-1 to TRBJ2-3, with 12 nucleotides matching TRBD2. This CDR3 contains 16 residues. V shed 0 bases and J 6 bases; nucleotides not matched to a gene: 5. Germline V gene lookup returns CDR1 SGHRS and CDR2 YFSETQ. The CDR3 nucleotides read TGCGCCAGCAGCTTGGCCGGGACTAGCGGGCGTGATACGCAGTATTTT. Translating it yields CASSLAGTSGRDTQYF.

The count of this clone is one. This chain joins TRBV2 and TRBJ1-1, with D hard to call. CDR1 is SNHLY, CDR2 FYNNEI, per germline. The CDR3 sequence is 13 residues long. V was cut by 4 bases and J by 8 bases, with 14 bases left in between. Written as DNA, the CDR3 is TGTGCCAGCAGTGTCCTTGGCAGTGCCGAAGCTTTCTTT. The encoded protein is CASSVLGSAEAFF. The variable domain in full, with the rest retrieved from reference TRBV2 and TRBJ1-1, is EPEVTQTPSHQVTQMGQEVILRCVPISNHLYFYWYRQILGQKVEFLVSFYNNEISEKSEIFDDQFSVERPDGSNFTLKIRSTKLEDSAMYFCASSVLGSAEAFFGQGTRLTVV.

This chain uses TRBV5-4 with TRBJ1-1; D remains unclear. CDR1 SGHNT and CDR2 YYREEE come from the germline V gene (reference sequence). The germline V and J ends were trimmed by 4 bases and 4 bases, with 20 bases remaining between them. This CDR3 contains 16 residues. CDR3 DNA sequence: TGTGCCAGCAGCGCAGGAGGGAGGGTGGAAGTCACTGAAGCTTTCTTT. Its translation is CASSAGGRVEVTEAFF.

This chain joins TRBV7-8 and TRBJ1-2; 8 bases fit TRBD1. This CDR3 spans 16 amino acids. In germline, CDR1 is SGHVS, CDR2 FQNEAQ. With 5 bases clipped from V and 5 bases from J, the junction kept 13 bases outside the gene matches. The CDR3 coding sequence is TGTGCCAGCAGCCTAATCGGACAGGGTAGAGGGTATGGCTACACCTTC. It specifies CASSLIGQGRGYGYTF.

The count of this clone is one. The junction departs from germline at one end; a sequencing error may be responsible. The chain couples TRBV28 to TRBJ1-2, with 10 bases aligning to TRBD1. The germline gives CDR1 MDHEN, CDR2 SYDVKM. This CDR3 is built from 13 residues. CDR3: CASSSGQGGGYPF. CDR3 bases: TGTGCCAGCAGTTCCGGACAGGGGGGGGGCTACCCCTTC.

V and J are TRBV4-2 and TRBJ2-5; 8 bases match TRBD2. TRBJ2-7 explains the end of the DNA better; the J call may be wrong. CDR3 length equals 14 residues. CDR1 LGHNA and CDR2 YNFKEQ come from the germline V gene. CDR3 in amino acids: CASSQLAGSYEQYF. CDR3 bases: TGTGCCAGCAGCCAACTAGCGGGCTCCTACGAGCAGTACTTC.